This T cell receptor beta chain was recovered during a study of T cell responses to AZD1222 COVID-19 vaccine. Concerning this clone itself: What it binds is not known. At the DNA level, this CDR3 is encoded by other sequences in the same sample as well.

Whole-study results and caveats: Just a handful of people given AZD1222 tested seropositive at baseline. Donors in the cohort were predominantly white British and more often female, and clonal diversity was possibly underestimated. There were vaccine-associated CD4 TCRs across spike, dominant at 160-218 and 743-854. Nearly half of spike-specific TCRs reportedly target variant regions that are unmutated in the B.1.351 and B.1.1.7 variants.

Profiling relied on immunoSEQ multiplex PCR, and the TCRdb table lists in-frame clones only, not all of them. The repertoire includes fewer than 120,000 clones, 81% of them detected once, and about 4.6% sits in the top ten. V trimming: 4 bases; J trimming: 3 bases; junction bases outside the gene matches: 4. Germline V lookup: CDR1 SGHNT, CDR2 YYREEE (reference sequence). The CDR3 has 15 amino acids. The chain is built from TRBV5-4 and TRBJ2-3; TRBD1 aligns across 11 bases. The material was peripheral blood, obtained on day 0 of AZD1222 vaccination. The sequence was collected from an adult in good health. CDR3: CASSARDRGTDTQYF. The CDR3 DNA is TGTGCCAGCAGCGCGCGGGACAGGGGGACAGATACGCAGTATTTT. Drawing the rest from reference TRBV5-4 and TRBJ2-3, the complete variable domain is ETGVTQSPTHLIKTRGQQVTLRCSSQSGHNTVSWYQQALGQGPQFIFQYYREEENGRGNFPPRFSGLQFPNYSSELNVNALELDDSALYLCASSARDRGTDTQYFGPGTRLTVL.